The T cell receptor (beta chain) described here comes from a study of technical replicates of blood from several donors. V lost 3 bases and J lost 1, with 8 bases in between. Germline CDR1 and CDR2: KGHSH and LQKENI. CDR3 length equals 14 residues. The repertoire was sequenced with immunoSEQ multiplex PCR; TCRdb's copy has only in-frame clones and lacks some. The sample lists tens of thousands of clones, 87% seen once, with roughly 5.2% in the top ten. The TCR originated in a human donor in good health. Some clones in this sample may be carry-over from other donors' samples. The specimen sequenced was PBMCs. J is TRBJ2-3 and V is TRBV18; the D gene is possibly TRBD1 (5 bases). CDR3 in amino acids: CASSPDRGTDTQYF. The DNA of the CDR3 is TGTGCCAGCTCACCCGACAGAGGCACAGATACGCAGTATTTT.